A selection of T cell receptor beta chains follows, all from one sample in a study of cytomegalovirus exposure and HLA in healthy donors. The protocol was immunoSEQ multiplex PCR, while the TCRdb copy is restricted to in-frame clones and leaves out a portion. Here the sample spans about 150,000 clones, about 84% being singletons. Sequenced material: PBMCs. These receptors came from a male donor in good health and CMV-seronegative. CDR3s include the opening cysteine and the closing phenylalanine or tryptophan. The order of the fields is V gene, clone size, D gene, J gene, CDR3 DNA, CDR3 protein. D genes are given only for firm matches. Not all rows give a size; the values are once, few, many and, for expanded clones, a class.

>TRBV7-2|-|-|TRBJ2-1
TGTGCCAGCAGCCGAAGCGGAGGCGGAAATGAGCAGTTCTTC
CASSRSGGGNEQFF
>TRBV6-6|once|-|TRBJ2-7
TGTGCCAGCCACTCCACCACTACCTACGAGCAGTACTTC
CASHSTTTYEQYF
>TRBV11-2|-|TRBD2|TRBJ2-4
TGTGCCAGCAGCCCGCAGCGGGAGGTTTTATACATTCAGTACTTC
CASSPQREVLYIQYF
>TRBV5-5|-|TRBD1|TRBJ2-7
TGTGCCAGCAGCTTGGGCCAGACAGGGGTCCTAGGGAACGAGCAGTACTTC
CASSLGQTGVLGNEQYF
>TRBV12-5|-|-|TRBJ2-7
TGTGCTAGTGGTAACTGGTACGAGCAGTACTTC
CASGNWYEQYF
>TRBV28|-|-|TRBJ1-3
TGTGCCAGCAGTTTTTATGGAAACACCATATATTTT
CASSFYGNTIYF
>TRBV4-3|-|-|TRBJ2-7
TGCGCCAGCAGCCAAGACCTGGACAGTTCCTACGAGCAGTACTTC
CASSQDLDSSYEQYF
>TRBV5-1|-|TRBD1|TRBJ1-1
TGCGCCAGCAGCTTGGACGGACAGGGATACACTGAAGCTTTCTTT
CASSLDGQGYTEAFF
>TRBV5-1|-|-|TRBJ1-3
TGCGCCAGCAGCCCGGCGGAAAAAAGTATTATCTCTGGAAACACCATATATTTT
CASSPAEKSIISGNTIYF
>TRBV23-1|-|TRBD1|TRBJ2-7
TGCGCCAGCAGATCGGACAGGGGAACGAGAGTCTACGAGCAGTACTTC
CASRSDRGTRVYEQYF
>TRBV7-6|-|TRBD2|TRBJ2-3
TGTGCCAGCAGCTTATGGGGACTAGCGGGGGGAACAGATACGCAGTATTTT
CASSLWGLAGGTDTQYF
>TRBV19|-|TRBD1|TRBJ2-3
TGTGCCAGTAGTGCGACAGGGGCGAAAGCAGATACGCAGTATTTT
CASSATGAKADTQYF
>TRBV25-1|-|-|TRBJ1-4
TGTGCCAGCAGTGAATATATAACGGTGGAGGAAAAACTGTTTTTT
CASSEYITVEEKLFF
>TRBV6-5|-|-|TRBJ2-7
TGTGCCAGCAGTCCACAGGGTTCCGAGCAGTACTTC
CASSPQGSEQYF
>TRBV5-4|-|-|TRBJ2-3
TGTGCCAGCAGCTTGGGTTGGAGGGCCACAGATACGCAGTATTTT
CASSLGWRATDTQYF
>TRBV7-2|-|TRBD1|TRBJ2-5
TGTGCCAGCAGCCAGGGGGCCGCCAGGGGAGGTCCTATTAAAGAGACCCAGTACTTC
CASSQGAARGGPIKETQYF
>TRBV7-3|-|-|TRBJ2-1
TGTGCCAGCAGCTCCGCAGGAGCTAGCGATGAGCAGTTCTTC
CASSSAGASDEQFF
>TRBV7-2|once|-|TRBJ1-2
TGTGCCAGCAGCTCCCGGGGGGGGGCAGGCTCTAACTATGGCTACACCTTC
CASSSRGGAGSNYGYTF
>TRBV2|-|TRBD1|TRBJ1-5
TGTGCCAGCAGTGAAGACAGGGGGCCCCAGCATTTT
CASSEDRGPQHF
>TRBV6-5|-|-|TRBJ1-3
TGTGCCAGCAGTTACTCCGGGGGCTCTGGAAACACCATATATTTT
CASSYSGGSGNTIYF